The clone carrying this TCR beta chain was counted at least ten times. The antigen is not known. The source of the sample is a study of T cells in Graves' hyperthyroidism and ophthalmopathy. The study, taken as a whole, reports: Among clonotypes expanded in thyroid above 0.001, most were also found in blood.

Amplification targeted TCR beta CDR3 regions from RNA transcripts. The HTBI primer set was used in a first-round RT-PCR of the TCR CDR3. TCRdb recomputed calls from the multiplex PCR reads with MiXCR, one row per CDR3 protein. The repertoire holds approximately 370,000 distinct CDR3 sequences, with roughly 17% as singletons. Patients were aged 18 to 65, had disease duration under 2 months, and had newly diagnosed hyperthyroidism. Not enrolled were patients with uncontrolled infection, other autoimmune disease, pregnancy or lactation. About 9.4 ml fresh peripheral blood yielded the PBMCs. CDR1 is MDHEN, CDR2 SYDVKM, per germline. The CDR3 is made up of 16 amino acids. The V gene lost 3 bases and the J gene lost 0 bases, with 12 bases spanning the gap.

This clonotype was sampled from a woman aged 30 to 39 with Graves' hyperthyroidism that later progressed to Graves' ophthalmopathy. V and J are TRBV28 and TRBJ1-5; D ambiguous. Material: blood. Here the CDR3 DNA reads TGTGCCAGCAGTTTGATCCTCGGATATAGCAATCAGCCCCAGCATTTT. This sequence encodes CASSLILGYSNQPQHF. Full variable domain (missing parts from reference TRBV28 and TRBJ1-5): DVKVTQSSRYLVKRTGEKVFLECVQDMDHENMFWYRQDPGLGLRLIYFSYDVKMKEKGDIPEGYSVSREKKERFSLILESASTNQTSMYLCASSLILGYSNQPQHFGDGTRLSIL.